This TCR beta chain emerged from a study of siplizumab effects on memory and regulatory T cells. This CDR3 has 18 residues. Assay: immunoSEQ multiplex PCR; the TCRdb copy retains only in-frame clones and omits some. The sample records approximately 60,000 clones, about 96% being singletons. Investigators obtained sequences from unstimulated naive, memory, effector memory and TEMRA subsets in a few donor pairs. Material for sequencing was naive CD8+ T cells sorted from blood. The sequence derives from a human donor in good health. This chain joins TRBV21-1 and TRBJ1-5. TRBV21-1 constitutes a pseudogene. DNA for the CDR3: TGTGCCAGCAGCACACTGCCCGCTACAACTAGGGGCAATCAGCCCCAGCATTTT. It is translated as CASSTLPATTRGNQPQHF.